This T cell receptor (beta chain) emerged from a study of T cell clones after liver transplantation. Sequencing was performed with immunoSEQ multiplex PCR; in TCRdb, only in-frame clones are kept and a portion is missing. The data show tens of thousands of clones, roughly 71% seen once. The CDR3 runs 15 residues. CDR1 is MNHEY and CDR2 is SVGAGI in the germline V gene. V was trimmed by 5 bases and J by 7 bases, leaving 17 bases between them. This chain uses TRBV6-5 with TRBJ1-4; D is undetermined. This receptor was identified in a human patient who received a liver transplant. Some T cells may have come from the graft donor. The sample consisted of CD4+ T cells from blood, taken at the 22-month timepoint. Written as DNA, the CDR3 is TGTGCCAGCAGTGCCTCCAGCACACCTGTTGAAAAACTGTTTTTT. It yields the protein CASSASSTPVEKLFF.